This T cell receptor beta chain was identified in a study of identifying expanded T cells in peripheral blood (dated by TCRdb to about 2019). About the investigation overall: Separate aliquots of the same genomic DNA pool were sequenced to produce technical replicates, and four replicates were compared in pairs.

The CDR3 spans 15 residues, from the cysteine through the phenylalanine. Only the CDR3 region is kept as DNA, spanning 45 bases read in frame from base 1. As encoded in the germline V gene, CDR1 is MDHEN while CDR2 is SYDVKM. V is shortened by 3 bases, J by 6 bases, and the region joining them spans 14 bases. Note on this clone: The antigen it recognizes is unknown. Per-nucleotide qualities are absent, and no much larger clonotype sits a single base away.

During the collection period, no immune events, such as infections, were documented for the healthy donors. To calibrate time-dependent variance in a beta-binomial model of T-cell clone differential abundance, blood repertoires from healthy donors were used as a training cohort. The training cohort included around ten healthy donors, of whom 3 were female and 7 were male. An age range of roughly 29 to 65 years, with an average of 43 years, was recorded for the donors. Obtained from a commercial supplier, whole blood was collected from each healthy donor at three time points set around two weeks apart. Genomic DNA was extracted from unsorted whole blood for immunosequencing. The immunoSEQ Assay, which uses bias-controlled multiplex PCR amplification of genomic DNA, was used to profile TCRbeta CDR3 regions. Under the source paper's analysis protocol: The absolute abundance of each unique TCRbeta CDR3 region was quantified after sequences were collapsed and filtered. Differential abundance was tested with a binomial (Fisher-equivalent) model and with a beta-binomial model adding time-dependent variance fitted from healthy donors. Clones with fewer than 5 combined templates were removed, and differential abundance was called for clones with a Benjamini-Hochberg FDR below 0.01. Using the form v = (b*log(k)+a)^2, the beta-binomial variance was modeled as a function of the total template count across the two samples. The source is immuneACCESS, and TCRdb retained only in-frame sequences with V and J called. Part of the clones is not carried over; for the studies checked, unresolved V genes explain less than half of this, and the remainder is unexplained. V and J calls plus clone size are reproduced from that table; the DNA served to infer D and trimming. This sample gives more than 85,000 clones in total; roughly 88% of them show up just once. Around 14% of the sample lies in the top ten.

The paper as a whole reports these results and caveats: The binomial model flagged about 1.1 differentially abundant clones between technical replicates but about 16.4 over around 2 weeks and under 25 over around four weeks. It was expected by the authors that biological variance in healthy repertoires might increase further over much longer intervals, such as months to years. Variance in clone template counts between approximately two-week samples significantly increased with total template count across all healthy donors. Across all healthy-donor time intervals, the beta-binomial model significantly lowered both the number of clones called differentially abundant and the false-positive rate.

The receptor chain draws on TRBV28 and TRBJ2-2, with no confident D gene call. Sequencing used blood. The receptor's source is a person aged 18 to 75 in good health. The CDR3 reads as follows: CASSFNRPWAGELFF. The sequenced DNA is TGTGCCAGCAGTTTTAACCGTCCCTGGGCCGGGGAGCTGTTTTTT.